The clone carrying this TCR beta chain has ten or more counts. The antigen remains undetermined. For the library, individual cDNA molecules each received unique molecular identifiers. TCRdb re-called the 5' RACE reads with MiXCR, one entry per CDR3 protein. The table lists about 81,000 distinct CDR3 sequences, more than 7% of them singletons. The CDR3 covers 11 residues. Germline loops: CDR1 SQVTM, CDR2 ANQGSEA. Trimming at V came to 7 bases and at J to 6 bases, leaving 5 bases not matched to a gene. Researchers extracted total RNA from unfractionated whole blood. The sample comes from a study of human T cells and chemical hapten exposure. Study summary: It was small differences in pooled library volume that mainly caused per-sample TCR yields to vary.

Whole-study results and caveats: TCRs above 1 in 1000 frequency stayed constant with DPC sensitization.

The receptor was isolated from a male donor in good health. V gene TRBV29-1 combines with J gene TRBJ2-7, with 8 bases lining up with TRBD1. This chain's CDR3 is CSGRQGSEQYF. In DNA form, the CDR3 reads TGCAGCGGACGACAGGGGAGCGAGCAGTACTTC.